The rows below give T cell receptor beta chains drawn from one sample of a study of blood T cell repertoires in COVID-19. Only in-frame clones appear in the TCRdb table, and some are missing; sequencing was by immunoSEQ multiplex PCR. The sample lists about 190,000 clones; approximately 84% were seen once. The specimen was PBMCs or T cells enriched from blood (not recorded which). The origin of the receptors is a woman aged 25 to 39 who had recovered from COVID-19. The CDR3 runs from the conserved cysteine through the conserved F or W. A D gene is named only where the DNA matches it firmly. Expanded clones are given a class, and other clones once, few, many or no size at all.

V	D	J	size	DNA	CDR3
TRBV28	TRBD1	TRBJ2-7	NA	TGTGCCAGCAGTCCTAACAGGGGAATACCCTACGAGCAGTACTTC	CASSPNRGIPYEQYF
TRBV18	TRBD1	TRBJ1-5	NA	TGTGCCAGCTCACCGAGACAGGGGGCCGGCAATCAGCCCCAGCATTTT	CASSPRQGAGNQPQHF
TRBV2	NA	TRBJ1-2	few	TGTGCCAGCAAAACAGTAGACTATGGCTACACCTTC	CASKTVDYGYTF
TRBV14	NA	TRBJ2-3	once	TGTGCCAGCAGCCCCGGGGACTGGGAGAGAGATACGCAGTATTTT	CASSPGDWERDTQYF
TRBV28	NA	TRBJ1-1	once	TGTGCCAGCAGTTTAGGGGGGGCAGGTAGGGACACTGAAGCTTTCTTT	CASSLGGAGRDTEAFF
TRBV20-1	NA	TRBJ1-5	NA	TGCAGTGCTAGTGTGGGGGCAAGCAATCAGCCCCAGCATTTT	CSASVGASNQPQHF
TRBV3-1/TRBV3-2	TRBD2	TRBJ2-1	NA	TGTGCCAGCAGCCGGCTAGGTAGCGGGGGCTCTACCCCGGGGGAGCAGTTCTTC	CASSRLGSGGSTPGEQFF
TRBV5-3	NA	TRBJ1-2	many	TGTGCCAGAAGCTTGGTGGGAGGAGAGGGGCCCGGCTACACCTTC	CARSLVGGEGPGYTF
TRBV19	NA	TRBJ1-1	NA	TGTGCCAGCGAGGAGGGTACTGAAGCTTTCTTT	CASEEGTEAFF
TRBV28	TRBD1	TRBJ1-2	NA	TGTGCCAGCAGTGACACACAGGGACAGGGTCGTGACTATGGCTACACCTTC	CASSDTQGQGRDYGYTF
TRBV6-6	TRBD2	TRBJ2-7	NA	TGTGCCAGCAGTCCCCCTCGGGCGGGAGTTCCCTACGAGCAGTACTTC	CASSPPRAGVPYEQYF
TRBV19	NA	TRBJ2-3	NA	TGTGCCAGTAAGTGGGGCCCCCGCACAGATACGCAGTATTTT	CASKWGPRTDTQYF
TRBV30	NA	TRBJ1-6	NA	TGTGCCTGGAAGATTGACCGCGGGACCGATTATAATTCACCCCTCCACTTT	CAWKIDRGTDYNSPLHF